This TCR beta chain is from a study of cytomegalovirus exposure and HLA in healthy donors. The CDR3 extends over 15 amino acids. The germline CDR1 and CDR2 sequences are SGHTA and FQGNSA. The PCR had 60 Vbeta and 13 Jbeta primers. The repertoire was sequenced with immunoSEQ multiplex PCR; TCRdb's copy has only in-frame clones and lacks some. This sample carries approximately 160,000 clones, approximately 80% of them seen once, and the ten largest clones take roughly 2.6%. Worth noting for this clone: One end of the junction fails to match germline, which may point to a read error.

Input material: PBMCs. This chain connects TRBV7-2 to TRBJ2-3; 11 bases line up with TRBD2. This receptor was taken from a woman aged 40 to 50 in good health and CMV-seropositive. The CDR3 bases are TGTGCGAGCAGCTTAGCGGGAGGGCCCTCAGATACGCAGTATTTT. Translating it yields CASSLAGGPSDTQYF. Based on the CDR3 plus reference TRBV7-2 and TRBJ2-3, the full variable domain is GAGVSQSPSNKVTEKGKDVELRCDPISGHTALYWYRQSLGQGLEFLIYFQGNSAPDKSGLPSDRFSAERTGGSVSTLTIQRTQQEDSAVYLCASSLAGGPSDTQYFGPGTRLTVL.